These 8 T cell receptor beta chains were all obtained from the same sample, sequenced in a study of technical replicates of blood from a handful of donors (dated 2017 in TCRdb). The receptor library was made with the immunoSEQ multiplex PCR assay. Here the immuneACCESS table is served through TCRdb, limited to in-frame sequences with V and J called. Missing clones are a known gap in these copies; in checked studies unresolved V genes cover under half, and the rest lacks a known reason. A total of about 60,000 clones appear in this sample, 92% of them only once. The ten largest clonotypes hold more than 3.5% of the sample. Sequencing was performed on PBMCs. These receptors came from a human donor in good health. Some clones in this sample may be carry-over from other donors' samples.

CDR3 protein: CAISEVGEQFF. CDR3 sequence (DNA): TGTGCCATCAGTGAAGTCGGTGAGCAGTTCTTC. V usage is TRBV10-3 and J usage is TRBJ2-1; D gene uncertain. The CDR3 totals 11 residues. Trimming shortened V by 3 bases and J by 9 bases, and 6 bases separated the two germline ends. Germline loops: CDR1 ENHRY, CDR2 SYGVKD.

The chain combines TRBV27 with TRBJ2-2; TRBD2 is a possible D gene (5 bases). The V gene lost 5 bases and the J gene lost 9 bases, with 25 bases spanning the gap. The CDR3 covers 17 residues. The V gene's germline CDR1 is MNHEY and CDR2 SMNVEV (reference sequence). This CDR3 reads CASSPRLGSTAPRELFF. CDR3 nucleotide sequence: TGTGCCAGCAGTCCCAGGCTTGGGAGTACGGCCCCGAGGGAGCTGTTTTTT.

The chain combines TRBV19 with TRBJ1-5, with D maybe TRBD1 (5 bases). CDR3 size: 15 residues. The germline V gene encodes CDR1 LNHDA and CDR2 SQIVND (reference sequence). The V gene lost 9 bases and the J gene lost 4 bases, with 19 bases spanning the gap. This CDR3 is CASDRQGDWNQPQHF. The CDR3 DNA sequence: TGTGCCAGCGATCGGCAGGGTGATTGGAATCAGCCCCAGCATTTT.

V gene TRBV11-1 combines with J gene TRBJ1-2; unclear D gene. V lost 2 bases and J 3 bases, leaving 13 bases between the germline ends. The CDR3 totals 15 residues. The germline gives CDR1 SGHAT, CDR2 FQDESV (reference sequence). CDR3 in amino acids: CASSLYEGSDYGYTF. Here the CDR3 DNA reads TGTGCCAGCAGCTTATATGAGGGATCGGACTATGGCTACACCTTC.

The chain has TRBV2 and TRBJ1-3, with D uncertain. Trimming stripped 7 bases from V and 9 bases from J, with 13 bases between. Germline V gene sequence: CDR1 SNHLY, CDR2 FYNNEI. The CDR3 is 12 residues long. CDR3: CASNYDTPTIYF. As DNA, the CDR3 is TGTGCCAGCAATTACGACACCCCCACCATATATTTT.

The J gene is TRBJ1-5, the V gene TRBV7-9; possible D gene TRBD1, 6 bases. The CDR3 spans 14 residues. With 4 bases removed from V and 3 bases from J, the gap between germline ends came to 10 bases. CDR1 and CDR2 from the germline V gene are SEHNR and FQNEAQ (reference sequence). Written as DNA, the CDR3 is TGTGCCAGCAGCTCCGGACAGTACAATCAGCCCCAGCATTTT. Its translation: CASSSGQYNQPQHF.

The chain links TRBV18 to TRBJ2-5; 9 nucleotides align to TRBD2. Trimming took 1 base from V and 4 from J; bases not matched to a gene: 7. CDR1 is KGHSH and CDR2 is LQKENI in the germline V gene. The CDR3 is 16 residues long. CDR3 in DNA: TGTGCCAGCTCACCACAGGGTAGCGGGAGCCGAGAGACCCAGTACTTC. Translated: CASSPQGSGSRETQYF.

CDR3 bases: TGTGCCAGCAGCTATCGGACTGGTTCCGCAGAGACCCAGTACTTC. Translated, it gives CASSYRTGSAETQYF. The V and J genes are TRBV5-4 and TRBJ2-5; possible D gene TRBD2, 5 bases. Germline values: CDR1 SGHNT, CDR2 YYREEE (reference sequence). The CDR3 sequence is 15 residues long. Trimming cost V 3 bases and J 4 bases, with 16 bases left between them.